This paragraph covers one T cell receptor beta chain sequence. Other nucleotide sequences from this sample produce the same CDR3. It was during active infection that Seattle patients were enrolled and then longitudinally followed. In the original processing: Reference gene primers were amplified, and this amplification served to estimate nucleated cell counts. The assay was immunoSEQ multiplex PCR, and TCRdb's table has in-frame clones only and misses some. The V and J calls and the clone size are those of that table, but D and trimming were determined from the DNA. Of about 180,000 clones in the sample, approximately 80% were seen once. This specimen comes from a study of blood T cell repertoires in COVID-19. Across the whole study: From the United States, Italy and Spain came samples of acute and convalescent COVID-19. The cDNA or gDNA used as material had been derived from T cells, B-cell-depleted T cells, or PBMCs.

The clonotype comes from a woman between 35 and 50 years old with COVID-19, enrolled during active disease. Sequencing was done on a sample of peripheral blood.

The CDR3 sequence is CASSFRGLMNTEAFF. The CDR3 DNA is TGTGCCAGCAGTTTTAGGGGGCTAATGAACACTGAAGCTTTCTTT. This chain connects TRBV28 to TRBJ1-1, with TRBD1 matching 7 bases. Trimming cost V 3 bases and J 0 bases; bases outside gene matches: 4. Germline V gives CDR1 MDHEN, CDR2 SYDVKM. This CDR3 has 15 amino acids.